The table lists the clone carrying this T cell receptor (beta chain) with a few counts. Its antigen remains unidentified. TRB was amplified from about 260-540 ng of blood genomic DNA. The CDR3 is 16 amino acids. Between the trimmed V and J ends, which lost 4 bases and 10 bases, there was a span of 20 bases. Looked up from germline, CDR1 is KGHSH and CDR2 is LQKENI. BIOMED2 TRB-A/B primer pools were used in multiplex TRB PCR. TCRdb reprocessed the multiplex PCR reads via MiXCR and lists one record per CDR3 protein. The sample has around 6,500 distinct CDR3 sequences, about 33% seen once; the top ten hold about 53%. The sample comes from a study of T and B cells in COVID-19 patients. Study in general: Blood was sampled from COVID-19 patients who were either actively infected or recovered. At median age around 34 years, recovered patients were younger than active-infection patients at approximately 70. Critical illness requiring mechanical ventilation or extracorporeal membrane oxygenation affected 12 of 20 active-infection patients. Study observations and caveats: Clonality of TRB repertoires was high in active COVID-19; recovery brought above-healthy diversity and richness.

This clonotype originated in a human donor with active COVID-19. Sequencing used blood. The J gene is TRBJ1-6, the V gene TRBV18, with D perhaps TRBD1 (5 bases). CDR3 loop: CASSRDMGPANSPLHF. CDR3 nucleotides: TGTGCCAGCTCACGAGATATGGGACCGGCAAACTCACCCCTCCACTTT.